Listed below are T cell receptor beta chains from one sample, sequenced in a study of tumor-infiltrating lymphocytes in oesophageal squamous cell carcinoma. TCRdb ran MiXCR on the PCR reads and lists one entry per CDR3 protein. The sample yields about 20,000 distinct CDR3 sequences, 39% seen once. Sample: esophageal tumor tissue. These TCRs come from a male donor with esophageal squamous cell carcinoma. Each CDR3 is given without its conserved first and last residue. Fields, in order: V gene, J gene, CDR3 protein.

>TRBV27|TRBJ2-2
ASTSGTSGRGTGELF
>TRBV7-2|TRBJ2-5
ASSFSAGSQETQY
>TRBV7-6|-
ASSHGGQGAVGYT
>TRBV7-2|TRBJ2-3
ASSTRLAGGSDTQY
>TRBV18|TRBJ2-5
ASSPGWVTETQY
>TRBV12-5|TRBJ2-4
ASGSDRGNMILAKNIQY
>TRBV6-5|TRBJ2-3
ASRELAGVVGTDTQY
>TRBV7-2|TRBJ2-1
ASSEGLTNNEQF
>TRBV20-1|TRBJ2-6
SARRKSFSGANVLT
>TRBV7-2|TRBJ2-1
ASSLGGMGQF
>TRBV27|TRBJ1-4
ASSLVGQGATREKLF
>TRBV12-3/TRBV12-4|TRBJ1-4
ASSFRFSETNEKLF
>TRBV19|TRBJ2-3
ASSGLAGDTQY
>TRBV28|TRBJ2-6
ASSELPTVTGANVLT
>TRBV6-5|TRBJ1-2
ASRASAARGDYGYT
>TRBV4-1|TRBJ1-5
ASSQVQVLSNQPQH
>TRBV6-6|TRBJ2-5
ASKRDSQAVETQY
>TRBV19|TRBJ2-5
ASRRNQETQY
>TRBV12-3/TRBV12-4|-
ASSLSRDYPGEQY
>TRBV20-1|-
SARGWGGNYNEQF